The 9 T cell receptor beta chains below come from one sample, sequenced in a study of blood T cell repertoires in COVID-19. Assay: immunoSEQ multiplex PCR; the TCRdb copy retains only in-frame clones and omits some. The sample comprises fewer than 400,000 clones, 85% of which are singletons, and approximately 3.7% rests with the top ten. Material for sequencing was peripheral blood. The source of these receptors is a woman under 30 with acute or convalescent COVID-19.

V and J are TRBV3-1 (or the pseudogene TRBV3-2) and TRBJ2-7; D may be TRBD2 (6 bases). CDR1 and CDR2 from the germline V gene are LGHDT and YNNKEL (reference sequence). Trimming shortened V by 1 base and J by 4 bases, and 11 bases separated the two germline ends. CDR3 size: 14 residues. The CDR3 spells CASSQGGVRYEQYF. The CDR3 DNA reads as TGTGCCAGCAGCCAAGGGGGGGTGAGGTACGAGCAGTACTTC.

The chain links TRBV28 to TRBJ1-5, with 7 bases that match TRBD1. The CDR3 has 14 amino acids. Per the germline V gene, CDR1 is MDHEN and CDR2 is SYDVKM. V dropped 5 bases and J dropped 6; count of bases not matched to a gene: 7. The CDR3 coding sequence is TGTGCCAGCAGTAACACAGGGGCCCGTCAGCCCCAGCATTTT. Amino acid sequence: CASSNTGARQPQHF. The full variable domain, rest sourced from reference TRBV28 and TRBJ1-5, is DVKVTQSSRYLVKRTGEKVFLECVQDMDHENMFWYRQDPGLGLRLIYFSYDVKMKEKGDIPEGYSVSREKKERFSLILESASTNQTSMYLCASSNTGARQPQHFGDGTRLSIL.

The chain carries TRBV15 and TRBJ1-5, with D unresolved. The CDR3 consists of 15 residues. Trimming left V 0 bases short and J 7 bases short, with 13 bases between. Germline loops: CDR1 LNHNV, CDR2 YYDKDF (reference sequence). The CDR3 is CATSRDLGVGQPQHF. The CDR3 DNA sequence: TGTGCCACCAGCAGAGATCTCGGGGTTGGGCAGCCCCAGCATTTT.

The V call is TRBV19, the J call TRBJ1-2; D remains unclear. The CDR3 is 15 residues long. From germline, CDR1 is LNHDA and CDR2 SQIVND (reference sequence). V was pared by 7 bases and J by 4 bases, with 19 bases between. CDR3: CASTHQGGSGYGYTF. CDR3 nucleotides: TGTGCCAGTACCCACCAAGGCGGCAGCGGCTATGGCTACACCTTC.

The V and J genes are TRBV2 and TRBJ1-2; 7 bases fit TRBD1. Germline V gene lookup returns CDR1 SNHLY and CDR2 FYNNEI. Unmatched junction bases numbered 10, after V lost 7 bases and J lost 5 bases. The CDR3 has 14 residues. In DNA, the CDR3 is TGTGCCAGCACGGAGGGGGCGTTTTCTTATGGCTACACCTTC. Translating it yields CASTEGAFSYGYTF.

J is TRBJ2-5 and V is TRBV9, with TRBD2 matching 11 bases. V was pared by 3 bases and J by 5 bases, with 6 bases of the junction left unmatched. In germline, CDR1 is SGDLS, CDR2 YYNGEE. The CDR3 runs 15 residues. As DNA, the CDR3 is TGTGCCAGCAGCGGAACTAGCGGGAGCCAGGAGACCCAGTACTTC. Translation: CASSGTSGSQETQYF.

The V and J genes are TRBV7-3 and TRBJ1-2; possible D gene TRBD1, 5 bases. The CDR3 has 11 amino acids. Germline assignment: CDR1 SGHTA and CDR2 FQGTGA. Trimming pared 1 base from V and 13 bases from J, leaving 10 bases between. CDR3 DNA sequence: TGTGCCAGCAGCTTAAGTCAGCAGGGCACCTTC. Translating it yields CASSLSQQGTF.

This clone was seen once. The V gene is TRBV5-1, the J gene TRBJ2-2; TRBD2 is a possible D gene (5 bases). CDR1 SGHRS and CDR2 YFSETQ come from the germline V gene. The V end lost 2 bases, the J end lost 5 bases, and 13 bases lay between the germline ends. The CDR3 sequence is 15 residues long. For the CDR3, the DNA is TGCGCCAGCAGCTTCTTCAGCGAGGGTACCGGGGAGCTGTTTTTT. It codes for CASSFFSEGTGELFF.

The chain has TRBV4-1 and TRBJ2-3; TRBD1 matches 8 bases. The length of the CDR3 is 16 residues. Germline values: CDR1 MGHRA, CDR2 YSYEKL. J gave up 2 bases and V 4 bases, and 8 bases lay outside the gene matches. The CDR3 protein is CASSRSGTGNTDTQYF. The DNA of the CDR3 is TGCGCCAGCAGCCGCTCGGGGACAGGAAACACAGATACGCAGTATTTT.